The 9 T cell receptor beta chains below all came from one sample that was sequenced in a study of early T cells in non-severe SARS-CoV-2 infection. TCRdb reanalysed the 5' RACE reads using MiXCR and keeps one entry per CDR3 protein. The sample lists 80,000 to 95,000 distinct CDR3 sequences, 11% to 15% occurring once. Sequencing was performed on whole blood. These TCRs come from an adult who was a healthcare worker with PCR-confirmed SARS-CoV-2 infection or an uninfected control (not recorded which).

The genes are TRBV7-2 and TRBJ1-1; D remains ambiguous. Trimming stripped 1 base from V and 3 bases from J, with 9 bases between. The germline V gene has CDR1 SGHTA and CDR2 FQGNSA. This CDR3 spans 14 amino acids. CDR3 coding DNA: TGTGCCAGCAGCTTAGAGGCCAGTTACACTGAAGCTTTCTTT. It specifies CASSLEASYTEAFF.

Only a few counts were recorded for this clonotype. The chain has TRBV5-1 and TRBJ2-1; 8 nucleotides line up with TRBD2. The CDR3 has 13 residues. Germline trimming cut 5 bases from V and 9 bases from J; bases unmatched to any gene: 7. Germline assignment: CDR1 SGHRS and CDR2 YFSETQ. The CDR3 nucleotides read TGCGCCAGCAGTCAGGCGGGGGGCCGTGAGCAGTTCTTC. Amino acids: CASSQAGGREQFF.

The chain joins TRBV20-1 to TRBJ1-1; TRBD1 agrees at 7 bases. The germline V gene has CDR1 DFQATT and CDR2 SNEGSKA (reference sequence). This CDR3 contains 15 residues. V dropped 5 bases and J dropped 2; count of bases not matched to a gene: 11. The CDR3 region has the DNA TGCAGTGCTCATAAACCGGGACAGCAAAACACTGAAGCTTTCTTT. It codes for CSAHKPGQQNTEAFF.

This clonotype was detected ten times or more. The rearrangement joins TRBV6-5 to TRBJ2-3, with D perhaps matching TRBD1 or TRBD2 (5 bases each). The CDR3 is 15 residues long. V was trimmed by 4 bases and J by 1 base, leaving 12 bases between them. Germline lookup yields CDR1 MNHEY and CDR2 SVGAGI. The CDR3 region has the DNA TGTGCCAGCAGTTCCCCCGGGGCGCGCACAGATACGCAGTATTTT. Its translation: CASSSPGARTDTQYF.

In DNA, the CDR3 is TGTGCCAGCAGCCCGGGACAGAGTACTAACTATGGCTACACCTTC. Protein: CASSPGQSTNYGYTF. The chain has TRBV7-2 and TRBJ1-2, with 7 bases that match TRBD1. The V gene's germline CDR1 is SGHTA and CDR2 FQGNSA. V shed 5 bases and J 0 bases; nucleotides not matched to a gene: 6. The CDR3 totals 15 residues. Together with reference TRBV7-2 and TRBJ1-2, the CDR3 gives the full variable domain: GAGVSQSPSNKVTEKGKDVELRCDPISGHTALYWYRQSLGQGLEFLIYFQGNSAPDKSGLPSDRFSAERTGGSVSTLTIQRTQQEDSAVYLCASSPGQSTNYGYTFGSGTRLTVV.

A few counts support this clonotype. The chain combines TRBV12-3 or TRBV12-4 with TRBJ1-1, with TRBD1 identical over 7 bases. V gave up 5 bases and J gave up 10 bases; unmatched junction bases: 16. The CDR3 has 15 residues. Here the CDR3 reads CASSSPRQGPAGAFF. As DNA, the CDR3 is TGTGCCAGCAGTAGTCCGAGACAGGGACCTGCGGGAGCTTTCTTT.

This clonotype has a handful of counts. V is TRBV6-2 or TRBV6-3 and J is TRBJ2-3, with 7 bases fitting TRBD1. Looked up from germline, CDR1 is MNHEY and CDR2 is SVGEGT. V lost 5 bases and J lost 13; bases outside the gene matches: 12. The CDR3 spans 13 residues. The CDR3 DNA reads TGTGCCAGCAGTCAGGTCCCGGACAGGTGGAAGTATTTT. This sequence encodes CASSQVPDRWKYF.

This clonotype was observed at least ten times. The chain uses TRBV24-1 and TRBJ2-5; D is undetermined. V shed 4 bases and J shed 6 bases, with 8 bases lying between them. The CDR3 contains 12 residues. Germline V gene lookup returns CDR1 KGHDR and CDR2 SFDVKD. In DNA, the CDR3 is TGTGCCACCAGTGACCCCTCGAAGACCCAGTACTTC. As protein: CATSDPSKTQYF.

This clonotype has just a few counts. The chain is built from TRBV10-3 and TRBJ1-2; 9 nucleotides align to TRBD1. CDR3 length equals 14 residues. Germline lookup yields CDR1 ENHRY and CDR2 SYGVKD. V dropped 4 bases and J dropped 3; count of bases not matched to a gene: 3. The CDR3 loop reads CAISGQGGYYGYTF. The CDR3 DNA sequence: TGTGCCATCAGTGGACAGGGGGGATACTATGGCTACACCTTC.